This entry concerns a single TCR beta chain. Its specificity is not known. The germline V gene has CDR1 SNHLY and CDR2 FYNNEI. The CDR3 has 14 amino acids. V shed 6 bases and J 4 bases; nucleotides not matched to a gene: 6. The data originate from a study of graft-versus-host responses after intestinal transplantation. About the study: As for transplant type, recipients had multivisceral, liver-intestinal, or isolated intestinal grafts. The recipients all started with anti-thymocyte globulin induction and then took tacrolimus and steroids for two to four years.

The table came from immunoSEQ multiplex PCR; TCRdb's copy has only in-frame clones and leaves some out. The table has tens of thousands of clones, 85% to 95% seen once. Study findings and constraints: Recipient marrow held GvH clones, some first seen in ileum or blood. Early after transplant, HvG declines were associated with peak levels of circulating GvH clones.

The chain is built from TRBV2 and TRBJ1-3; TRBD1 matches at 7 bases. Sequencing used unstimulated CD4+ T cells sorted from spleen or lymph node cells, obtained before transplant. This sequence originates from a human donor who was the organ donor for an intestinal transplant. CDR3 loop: CASSASGGGNTIYF. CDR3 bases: TGTGCCAGCAGCGCCTCAGGGGGAGGAAACACCATATATTTT.